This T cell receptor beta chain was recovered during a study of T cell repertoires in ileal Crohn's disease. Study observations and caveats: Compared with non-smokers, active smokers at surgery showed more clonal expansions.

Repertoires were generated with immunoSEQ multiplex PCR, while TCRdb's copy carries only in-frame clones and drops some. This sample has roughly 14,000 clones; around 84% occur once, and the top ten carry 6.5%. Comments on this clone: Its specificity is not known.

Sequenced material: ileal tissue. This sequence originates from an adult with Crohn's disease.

The CDR3 reads CAIRGTASSGANVLTF. The CDR3 bases are TGTGCCATCAGAGGGACAGCCAGCTCTGGGGCCAACGTCCTGACTTTC. This chain links TRBV10-3 with TRBJ2-6; 7 bases fit TRBD1. Unmatched junction bases numbered 5, after V lost 6 bases and J lost 0 bases. This CDR3 is 16 amino acids long. The germline V gene has CDR1 ENHRY and CDR2 SYGVKD.